This T cell receptor (beta chain) came from a study of tumor-infiltrating lymphocytes in primary liver carcinoma. Broader study findings: Tumor region pairs showed greater overlap than either tumor-adjacent or tumor-blood pairs did.

Turning to this clonotype: Its antigen is undetermined. A clone one base away is much larger, so this may be a read error.

The CDR3 contains 16 residues. Per germline, CDR1 MGHRA and CDR2 YSYEKL. Priming with a constant-region primer yielded TCR beta cDNA from about 450 ng total RNA. ARM-PCR was slightly modified, and three nested multiplex PCR rounds with it gave rise to the TCR beta libraries. A C-beta reverse primer and TRBV1-TRBV30 forward primers served in each of the first two PCR rounds, at 10 cycles apiece. One entry per CDR3 protein, called by TCRdb with MiXCR from the multiplex PCR reads. The table has nearly 200,000 distinct CDR3 sequences, 65% seen once. RNA isolated from unsorted whole blood supplied the blood RNA, with germline DNA also extracted. Collection of 3 to 4 milliliters of peripheral blood took place before surgery.

The sequencing sample was made of peripheral blood. This chain uses TRBV4-1 with TRBJ2-2; 8 bases are a match to TRBD2. The sequence came from an older woman with primary liver carcinoma and hepatitis B virus infection. CDR3 bases: TGCGCCAACAGCCAAGCCGGGACTAGAATTGGCGGGGAGCTGTTTTTT. Residues: CANSQAGTRIGGELFF.